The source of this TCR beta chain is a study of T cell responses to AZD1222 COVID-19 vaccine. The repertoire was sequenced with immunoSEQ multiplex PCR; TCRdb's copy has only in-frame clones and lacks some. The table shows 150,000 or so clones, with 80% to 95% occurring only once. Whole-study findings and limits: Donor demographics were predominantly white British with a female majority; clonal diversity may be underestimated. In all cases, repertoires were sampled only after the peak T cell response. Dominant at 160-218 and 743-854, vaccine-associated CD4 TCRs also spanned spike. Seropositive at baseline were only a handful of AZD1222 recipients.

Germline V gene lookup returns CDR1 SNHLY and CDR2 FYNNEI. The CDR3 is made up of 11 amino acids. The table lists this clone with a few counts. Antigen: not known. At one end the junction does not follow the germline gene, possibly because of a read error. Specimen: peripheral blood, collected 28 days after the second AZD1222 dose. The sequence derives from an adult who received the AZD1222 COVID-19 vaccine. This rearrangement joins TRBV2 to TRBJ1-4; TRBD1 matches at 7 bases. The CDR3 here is CASSEEGQPWF. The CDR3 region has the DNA TGTGCCAGCAGTGAAGAGGGACAGCCCTGGTTT.